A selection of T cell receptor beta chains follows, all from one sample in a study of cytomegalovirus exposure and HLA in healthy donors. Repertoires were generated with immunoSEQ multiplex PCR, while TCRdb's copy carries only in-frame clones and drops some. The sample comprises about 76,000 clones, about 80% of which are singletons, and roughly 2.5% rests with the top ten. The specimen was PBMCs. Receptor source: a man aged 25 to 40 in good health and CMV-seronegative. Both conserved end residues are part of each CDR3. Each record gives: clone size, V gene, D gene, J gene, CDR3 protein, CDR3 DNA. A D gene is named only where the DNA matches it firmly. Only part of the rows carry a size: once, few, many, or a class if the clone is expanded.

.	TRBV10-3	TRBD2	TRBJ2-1	CAITAGDYNEQFF	TGTGCCATCACAGCGGGGGACTACAATGAGCAGTTCTTC
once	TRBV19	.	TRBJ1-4	CASSSTFDSKLFF	TGTGCCAGTAGTTCCACCTTTGACAGTAAACTGTTTTTT
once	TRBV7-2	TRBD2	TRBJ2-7	CASSSLAGGSYEQYF	TGTGCCAGCAGCTCGCTAGCGGGAGGGTCCTACGAGCAGTACTTC
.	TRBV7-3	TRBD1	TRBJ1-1	CASSRDRASATEAFF	TGTGCCAGCAGCCGGGACAGGGCATCGGCCACTGAAGCTTTCTTT
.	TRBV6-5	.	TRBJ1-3	CASTNRGSGNTIYF	TGTGCCAGCACTAACCGGGGATCTGGAAACACCATATATTTT
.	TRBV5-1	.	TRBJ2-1	CASSLGGQLYNEQFF	TGCGCCAGCAGCTTAGGGGGACAACTTTACAATGAGCAGTTCTTC
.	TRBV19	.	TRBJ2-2	CASSMKKGGQGGELFF	TGTGCCAGTAGTATGAAGAAAGGGGGTCAGGGCGGGGAGCTGTTTTTT
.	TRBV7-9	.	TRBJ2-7	CSSSLGRNEQYF	TGTTCCAGCAGCTTGGGGAGGAACGAGCAGTACTTC
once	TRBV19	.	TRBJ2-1	CASSPGTSWSSYNEQFF	TGTGCCAGTAGCCCCGGGACTTCCTGGAGCTCCTACAATGAGCAGTTCTTC
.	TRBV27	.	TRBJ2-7	CASSLLTTSLQYF	TGTGCCAGCAGTTTATTGACTACAAGTTTGCAGTACTTC
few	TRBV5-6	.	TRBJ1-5	CASSLLRNNQPQHF	TGTGCCAGCAGCTTGTTGAGAAACAATCAGCCCCAGCATTTT
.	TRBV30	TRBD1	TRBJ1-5	CAWSRSGQGNQPQHF	TGTGCCTGGAGTAGGTCTGGACAGGGAAATCAGCCCCAGCATTTT
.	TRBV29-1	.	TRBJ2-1	CSVGRGSYNEQFF	TGCAGCGTTGGAAGGGGTTCCTACAATGAGCAGTTCTTC
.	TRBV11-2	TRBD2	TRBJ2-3	CASSPHGGSTDTQYF	TGTGCCAGCAGCCCCCACGGGGGGAGCACAGATACGCAGTATTTT
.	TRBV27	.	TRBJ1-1	CASSTQQGLNTEAFF	TGTGCCAGCAGTACCCAACAGGGATTGAACACTGAAGCTTTCTTT
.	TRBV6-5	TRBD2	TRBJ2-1	CASSTLAGNRNEQFF	TGTGCCAGCAGCACTCTAGCGGGAAATCGGAATGAGCAGTTCTTC
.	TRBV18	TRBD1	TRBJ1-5	CASSPDQGAGQPQHF	TGTGCCAGCTCACCAGACCAGGGGGCCGGTCAGCCCCAGCATTTT
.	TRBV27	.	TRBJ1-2	CASSLEGHGGYTF	TGTGCCAGCAGTTTGGAGGGCCATGGGGGCTACACCTTC
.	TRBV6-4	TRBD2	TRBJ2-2	CASSNQGLASGGELFF	TGTGCCAGCAGCAACCAGGGACTAGCGAGTGGCGGGGAGCTGTTTTTT
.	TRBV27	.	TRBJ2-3	CASSLSRTDTQYF	TGTGCCAGCAGTTTATCGAGAACAGATACGCAGTATTTT
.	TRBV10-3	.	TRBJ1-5	CAISPRGNNQPQHF	TGTGCCATCAGCCCCCGAGGGAACAATCAGCCCCAGCATTTT
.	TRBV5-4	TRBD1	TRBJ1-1	CASSLDREYTEAFF	TGTGCCAGCAGCCTTGACAGGGAGTACACTGAAGCTTTCTTT
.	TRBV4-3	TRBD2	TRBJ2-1	CASSPQIRSGSSYNEQFF	TGCGCCAGCAGCCCCCAGATAAGAAGCGGGAGCTCCTACAATGAGCAGTTCTTC
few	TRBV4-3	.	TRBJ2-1	CASSQEPGFNEQFF	TGCGCCAGCAGCCAAGAACCGGGATTCAATGAGCAGTTCTTC
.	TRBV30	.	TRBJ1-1	CAWSALGTEAFF	TGTGCCTGGAGTGCACTTGGTACTGAAGCTTTCTTT